Presented here are 10 T cell receptor beta chains from one specimen sequenced in a study of shared clonotypes between healthy human individuals. TCRdb keeps only in-frame clones here, not all; method: immunoSEQ multiplex PCR. In the table there are around 510,000 clones, 95% to 96% of which are singletons. The specimen sequenced was naive CD4+ T cells sorted from blood. The subset is: CD45RA+ positively selected. These receptors were obtained from a woman in her twenties or thirties in good health.

The chain joins TRBV5-4 to TRBJ2-3; no clear D gene. The CDR3 loop spans 11 amino acids. Deletions cut 6 bases from V and 4 bases from J, with 6 bases between. CDR1 and CDR2 (germline): SGHNT, YYREEE (reference sequence). CDR3 coding DNA: TGTGCCAGCACAGCGTCAGATACGCAGTATTTT. It is translated as CASTASDTQYF.

As DNA, the CDR3 is TGTGCCAGCAGCTTGGATCGGGCTAGCATAGCCTACAATGAGCAGTTCTTC. Its translation is CASSLDRASIAYNEQFF. The J gene is TRBJ2-1, the V gene TRBV5-4; D possibly corresponds to TRBD2 (5 bases). This CDR3 contains 17 residues. The germline V gene encodes CDR1 SGHNT and CDR2 YYREEE (reference sequence). Trimming left V 0 bases short and J 2 bases short, with 15 bases between.

The count of this clone is one. Here the CDR3 reads CASGSGGYQETQYF. CDR3 sequence (DNA): TGCGCCAGCGGGTCCGGGGGGTACCAAGAGACCCAGTACTTC. The rearrangement joins TRBV5-1 to TRBJ2-5; 7 bases map to TRBD2. Trimming took 7 bases from V and 0 from J; bases not matched to a gene: 6. This CDR3 contains 14 residues. CDR1 and CDR2 from the germline V gene are SGHRS and YFSETQ. Together with reference TRBV5-1 and TRBJ2-5, the CDR3 gives the full variable domain: KAGVTQTPRYLIKTRGQQVTLSCSPISGHRSVSWYQQTPGQGLQFLFEYFSETQRNKGNFPGRFSGRQFSNSRSEMNVSTLELGDSALYLCASGSGGYQETQYFGPGTRLLVL.

This chain uses TRBV6-5 with TRBJ2-3; 7 positions match TRBD1. Germline V CDR1 and CDR2: MNHEY, SVGAGI. This CDR3 has 13 amino acids. V gave up 2 bases and J gave up 14 bases; unmatched junction bases: 10. CDR3 sequence: CASSYASGTARYF. For the CDR3, the DNA is TGTGCCAGCAGTTACGCATCAGGGACAGCGCGGTATTTT.

The rearrangement joins TRBV28 to TRBJ1-4, with D possibly matching TRBD1 (5 bases). The CDR3 consists of 13 residues. Germline CDR1 reads MDHEN; CDR2 reads SYDVKM. The ends were cut back, 9 bases at V and 7 bases at J, with 15 bases in the middle. The DNA for the CDR3 is TGTGCCAGTGCCGGTACGGGGGGTGAAAAACTGTTTTTT. It specifies CASAGTGGEKLFF.

The rearrangement links TRBV5-4 to TRBJ2-1; D might be TRBD2 (5 bases). The germline V gene encodes CDR1 SGHNT and CDR2 YYREEE (reference sequence). CDR3 length equals 12 residues. Trimming took 10 bases from V and 3 from J, leaving 11 bases between them. The chain's CDR3 is CADQADYNEQFF. The DNA of the CDR3 is TGTGCCGACCAAGCGGACTACAATGAGCAGTTCTTC. Full variable domain (missing parts from reference TRBV5-4 and TRBJ2-1): ETGVTQSPTHLIKTRGQQVTLRCSSQSGHNTVSWYQQALGQGPQFIFQYYREEENGRGNFPPRFSGLQFPNYSSELNVNALELDDSALYLCADQADYNEQFFGPGTRLTVL.

This sequence joins TRBV6-1 and TRBJ2-5; D perhaps matches TRBD2 (6 bases). Germline V gives CDR1 MNHNS, CDR2 SASEGT. V was cut by 6 bases and J by 7 bases, with 15 bases left in between. This CDR3 comprises 13 residues. The DNA for the CDR3 is TGTGCCAGCAGGGAGGGTGCAGTACGGACCCAGTACTTC. This sequence encodes CASREGAVRTQYF.

This clone was counted a few times. This chain connects TRBV6-1 to TRBJ1-2, with 7 bases matching TRBD1. Germline V gene sequence: CDR1 MNHNS, CDR2 SASEGT. With V trimmed by 4 bases and J by 4 bases, 6 bases remained unmatched. The CDR3 sequence is 14 residues long. The CDR3 DNA is TGTGCCAGCAGTGTAACGGACAGGATCTATGGCTACACCTTC. This encodes CASSVTDRIYGYTF.

The genes are TRBV28 and TRBJ1-1; 10 nucleotides line up with TRBD1. This CDR3 region has 15 residues. CDR1 and CDR2 from the germline V gene are MDHEN and SYDVKM. V lost 3 bases, J lost 6 bases, and 7 bases stayed unmatched. DNA of the CDR3: TGTGCCAGCAGTTTTGGAGGGACAGGGGTGCCTGAAGCTTTCTTT. The encoded protein is CASSFGGTGVPEAFF.

CDR3 coding DNA: TGTGCCAGCAGTTCCCCCTCGACAGACTATAGCAATCAGCCCCAGCATTTT. Protein product: CASSSPSTDYSNQPQHF. The rearrangement uses TRBV28 and TRBJ1-5, with D tentatively TRBD1 (5 bases). The CDR3 has 17 amino acids. The ends were cut back, 4 bases at V and 0 bases at J, with 16 bases in the middle. The V gene's germline CDR1 is MDHEN and CDR2 SYDVKM.